This T cell receptor beta chain was sequenced in a study of T cells in Graves' hyperthyroidism and ophthalmopathy. The study's findings and limits: Blood samples included most of the expanded thyroid clonotypes exceeding 0.001.

V was clipped by 5 bases and J by 6 bases; unmatched bases: 8. Germline CDR1 SEHNR, CDR2 FQNEAQ (reference sequence). The CDR3 runs to 14 residues. Worth noting for this clonotype: The antigen is not known.

What was amplified from RNA transcripts were TCR beta CDR3 regions. TCR CDR3 underwent first-round RT-PCR with the HTBI primer set. TCRdb re-analysed the multiplex PCR reads in MiXCR, keeping a single row per CDR3 protein. The sample lists a few hundred thousand distinct CDR3 sequences; around 19% were seen once. This receptor was identified in a man aged 45-60 years with Graves' ophthalmopathy. The J gene is TRBJ2-7, the V gene TRBV7-9; TRBD1 matches at 9 bases. Input material: blood. The CDR3 loop is CASSRDREVSEQYF. As DNA, the CDR3 is TGTGCCAGCAGCCGGGACAGGGAAGTTAGCGAGCAGTACTTC.